These 23 T cell receptor beta chains were all obtained from the same sample, sequenced in a study of T cell responses to AZD1222 COVID-19 vaccine. Only in-frame clones appear in the TCRdb table, and some are missing; sequencing was by immunoSEQ multiplex PCR. This sample yields nearly 90,000 clones, of which 70% to 90% are seen a single time; roughly 6% belongs to the top ten. The sequences come from peripheral blood, collected on day 0 of AZD1222 vaccination. These receptors originate from an adult in good health.

The chain joins TRBV3-1 (or the pseudogene TRBV3-2) to TRBJ1-1; tentatively, D is TRBD1 (6 bases). Germline V gene lookup returns CDR1 LGHDT and CDR2 YNNKEL (reference sequence). V shed 3 bases and J shed 3 bases, with 11 bases lying between them. This CDR3 has 14 amino acids. CDR3 in amino acids: CASSQLGADTEAFF. CDR3 in DNA: TGTGCCAGCAGCCAGTTGGGGGCGGACACTGAAGCTTTCTTT.

The chain recombines TRBV12-3 or TRBV12-4 with TRBJ1-1; no definite D call. The CDR3 totals 12 residues. V lost 3 bases, J lost 8 bases, and 10 bases lay in between. The CDR3 protein is CASSLGGREAFF. Written as DNA, the CDR3 is TGTGCCAGCAGTTTGGGCGGCAGGGAAGCTTTCTTT.

Concerning this clone: A read error may produce the germline difference seen at one junction end. The V and J genes are TRBV27 and TRBJ1-4; D uncertain. The CDR3 runs 15 residues. CDR1 and CDR2 from the germline V gene are MNHEY and SMNVEV (reference sequence). The CDR3 coding sequence is TGTGCCAGCAGCTTATACAGTTCAACTAATGAAAAACTGTTTTTT. Translation: CASSLYSSTNEKLFF.

The gene calls are TRBV27 and TRBJ1-1; D unclear. This CDR3 has 17 residues. CDR1 MNHEY and CDR2 SMNVEV come from the germline V gene (reference sequence). V lost 2 bases, J lost 2 bases, and 18 bases lay in between. CDR3 bases: TGTGCCAGCAGTTTAAAACGGCCCGCATGGGTCAACACTGAAGCTTTCTTT. It is translated as CASSLKRPAWVNTEAFF.

The chain joins TRBV7-2 to TRBJ2-7; 9 bases line up with TRBD2. The CDR3 contains 13 residues. V lost 5 bases to trimming and J lost 7 bases; unmatched junction nucleotides: 6. Germline CDR1 SGHTA, CDR2 FQGNSA. CDR3 loop: CASSVSGRLEQYF. The DNA of the CDR3 is TGTGCCAGCAGCGTGAGCGGGAGGTTGGAGCAGTACTTC.

The rearrangement joins TRBV28 to TRBJ2-5, with D possibly TRBD1 on 6 matching bases. V lost 7 bases and J 4 bases, leaving 16 bases between the germline ends. Per germline, CDR1 MDHEN and CDR2 SYDVKM. CDR3 length equals 14 residues. The CDR3 spells CASTNGGSGETQYF. For the CDR3, the DNA is TGTGCCAGCACTAATGGGGGCTCGGGAGAGACCCAGTACTTC. The full variable domain, with the rest looked up from reference TRBV28 and TRBJ2-5, is DVKVTQSSRYLVKRTGEKVFLECVQDMDHENMFWYRQDPGLGLRLIYFSYDVKMKEKGDIPEGYSVSREKKERFSLILESASTNQTSMYLCASTNGGSGETQYFGPGTRLLVL.

The chain carries TRBV7-8 and TRBJ2-7, with D possibly matching TRBD2 (5 bases). V was trimmed by 1 base and J by 8 bases, leaving 18 bases between them. The CDR3 consists of 15 residues. Germline values: CDR1 SGHVS, CDR2 FQNEAQ. CDR3 loop: CASSLDPSLGAKQYF. CDR3 nucleotides: TGTGCCAGCAGCTTAGATCCTAGCCTCGGTGCTAAGCAGTACTTC.

This chain connects TRBV6-5 to TRBJ2-2; 9 bases map to TRBD1. This CDR3 is built from 14 residues. Germline CDR1 MNHEY, CDR2 SVGAGI. V lost 4 bases to trimming and J lost 8 bases; unmatched junction nucleotides: 5. As DNA, the CDR3 is TGTGCCAGCAGTTCCGGGACAGGGATAGGGGAGCTGTTTTTT. Protein sequence: CASSSGTGIGELFF.

The rearrangement joins TRBV7-3 to TRBJ2-1; D may match TRBD1 or TRBD2 (5 bases each). Germline values: CDR1 SGHTA, CDR2 FQGTGA. V lost 5 bases, J lost 9 bases, and 20 bases lay in between. The CDR3 spans 15 residues. CDR3 region: CASSPSSRGSGEQFF. Here the CDR3 DNA reads TGTGCCAGCAGCCCCTCTTCGAGGGGAAGTGGTGAGCAGTTCTTC.

The sample holds one count of this clone. The rearrangement uses TRBV6-5 and TRBJ2-7; D is unclear. Germline loops: CDR1 MNHEY, CDR2 SVGAGI. Trimming took 0 bases from V and 0 from J, leaving 12 bases between them. The CDR3 extends over 16 amino acids. The CDR3 bases are TGTGCCAGCAGTTACTCGGGTCAGGCGAGCTCCTACGAGCAGTACTTC. Protein sequence: CASSYSGQASSYEQYF.

The genes are TRBV5-1 and TRBJ2-1; D unresolved. Trimming shortened V by 2 bases and J by 2 bases, and 5 bases separated the two germline ends. CDR3 length: 13 residues. Germline CDR1 reads SGHRS; CDR2 reads YFSETQ. The CDR3 reads CASSFAAYNEQFF. As DNA, the CDR3 is TGCGCCAGCAGCTTTGCAGCCTACAATGAGCAGTTCTTC.

V usage is TRBV9 and J usage is TRBJ1-4; D gene ambiguous. Trimming took 2 bases from V and 4 from J, leaving 6 bases between them. The CDR3 spans 13 residues. Germline V gives CDR1 SGDLS, CDR2 YYNGEE. The DNA for the CDR3 is TGTGCCAGCAGCGTCCGATATAATGAAAAACTGTTTTTT. It specifies CASSVRYNEKLFF. Using reference TRBV9 and TRBJ1-4 for the parts outside the CDR3, the full variable domain is DSGVTQTPKHLITATGQRVTLRCSPRSGDLSVYWYQQSLDQGLQFLIQYYNGEERAKGNILERFSAQQFPDLHSELNLSSLELGDSALYFCASSVRYNEKLFFGSGTQLSVL.

This clone was observed a single time. The chain couples TRBV11-3 to TRBJ2-6, with no clear D. The CDR3 spans 15 residues. V was shortened by 6 bases and J by 0 bases, with 9 bases between the two germline ends. Germline V CDR1 and CDR2: SGHNT, YENEEA. For the CDR3, the DNA is TGTGCCAGCAGTTCAGACCACTCTGGGGCCAACGTCCTGACTTTC. It translates to CASSSDHSGANVLTF.

The DNA of the CDR3 is TGTGCCGCCGGAGTATGGAACACTGAAGCTTTCTTT. This gives the protein CAAGVWNTEAFF. The V and J genes are TRBV28 and TRBJ1-1; D is unclear. CDR3 length: 12 amino acids. CDR1 MDHEN and CDR2 SYDVKM come from the germline V gene. Trimming removed 11 bases at V and 1 base at J, with 11 bases between.

The genes are TRBV11-3 and TRBJ1-1; D not certain. CDR3 size: 13 residues. V was pared by 6 bases and J by 1 base, with 9 bases between. Germline V CDR1 and CDR2: SGHNT, YENEEA. In DNA form, the CDR3 reads TGTGCCAGCAGTCCAACGGGGAACACTGAAGCTTTCTTT. This sequence encodes CASSPTGNTEAFF.

CDR3 protein: CASSPSATNEKLFF. For the CDR3, the DNA is TGTGCCAGCAGCCCCAGCGCAACTAATGAAAAACTGTTTTTT. The V and J genes are TRBV7-9 and TRBJ1-4; no reliable D call. Trimming shortened V by 5 bases and J by 0 bases, and 7 bases separated the two germline ends. The CDR3 length is 14 residues. Germline V gene data show CDR1 as SEHNR and CDR2 as FQNEAQ (reference sequence).

The V and J genes are TRBV28 and TRBJ1-3; possible D gene TRBD1, 5 bases. The V gene's germline CDR1 is MDHEN and CDR2 SYDVKM. The CDR3 sequence is 14 residues long. V was clipped by 7 bases and J by 0 bases, with 10 bases between them. In DNA, the CDR3 is TGTGCCAGCACCCACGGGGGCTCTGGAAACACCATATATTTT. This gives the protein CASTHGGSGNTIYF. The variable domain in full, with the rest retrieved from reference TRBV28 and TRBJ1-3, is DVKVTQSSRYLVKRTGEKVFLECVQDMDHENMFWYRQDPGLGLRLIYFSYDVKMKEKGDIPEGYSVSREKKERFSLILESASTNQTSMYLCASTHGGSGNTIYFGEGSWLTVV.

This clone was observed a single time. The chain is built from TRBV10-3 and TRBJ2-5; D remains unclear. V lost 3 bases and J 2 bases, leaving 4 bases between the germline ends. The CDR3 is made up of 12 amino acids. From germline, CDR1 is ENHRY and CDR2 SYGVKD. The CDR3 loop is CAISDPQETQYF. In DNA, the CDR3 is TGTGCCATCAGTGACCCTCAAGAGACCCAGTACTTC.

This chain connects TRBV9 to TRBJ1-4; 7 bases match TRBD1. Germline loops: CDR1 SGDLS, CDR2 YYNGEE. The junction had 12 bases not matched to a gene; V was cut back by 2 bases and J by 5 bases. There are 17 residues in the CDR3. CDR3 in amino acids: CASSVGDSVRGNEKLFF. CDR3 coding DNA: TGTGCCAGCAGCGTCGGGGACAGCGTGAGAGGAAATGAAAAACTGTTTTTT.

The J gene is TRBJ1-5, the V gene TRBV28, with 8 bases identical to TRBD1. Germline loops: CDR1 MDHEN, CDR2 SYDVKM. Trimming cost V 5 bases and J 6 bases; bases outside gene matches: 9. The CDR3 runs 15 residues. The CDR3 DNA follows: TGTGCCAGCAGTGACCGGACAGGGTTGGGTCAGCCCCAGCATTTT. Encoded protein: CASSDRTGLGQPQHF.

The rearrangement uses TRBV29-1 and TRBJ2-7, with TRBD1 matching over 9 bases. V lost 5 bases, J lost 4 bases, and 9 bases stayed unmatched. CDR1 is SQVTM, CDR2 ANQGSEA, per germline. The CDR3 covers 14 residues. As DNA, the CDR3 is TGCAGCGTTACCTCGACAGGGGGGCCTTACGAGCAGTACTTC. Protein product: CSVTSTGGPYEQYF.

The CDR3: CASSPLLGETQYF. The CDR3 DNA follows: TGCGCCAGCAGCCCACTTCTAGGGGAGACCCAGTACTTC. V is TRBV4-1 and J is TRBJ2-5; the D is unclear. CDR3 length equals 13 residues. V gave up 4 bases and J gave up 5 bases, with 11 bases separating them. The V gene's germline CDR1 is MGHRA and CDR2 YSYEKL.

The chain recombines TRBV27 with TRBJ2-3, with 11 bases lining up with TRBD2. J was trimmed by 4 bases and V by 5 bases; bases with no gene match: 8. The CDR3 extends over 16 amino acids. The germline gives CDR1 MNHEY, CDR2 SMNVEV (reference sequence). CDR3 residues: CASSALLAGGSDTQYF. DNA of the CDR3: TGTGCCAGCAGTGCCCTCCTAGCGGGAGGATCAGATACGCAGTATTTT.